The subject of this entry is one T cell receptor beta chain. Its specificity is unknown. Trimming shortened V by 0 bases and J by 4 bases, and 11 bases separated the two germline ends. The CDR3 consists of 15 residues. Germline V gene data show CDR1 as LGHNA and CDR2 as YNFKEQ. The second PCR ran about 6 to 12 cycles with a sample-barcoded 5' primer and J-beta primers. One entry per CDR3 protein, called by TCRdb with MiXCR from the 5' RACE reads. The sample contains 850,000 to 1,300,000 distinct CDR3 sequences, around 43% of which appear only once. The data belong to a study of blood T cells in healthy people across ages. Study-wide results and caveats: There were more naive CD4+ cells and higher diversity in long-lived donors than in aged donors. Since the PBMCs were unsorted, naive and antigen-experienced cells could not be conclusively compared.

Source material: blood. The clonotype originates from a woman in her sixties or seventies in good health. This chain links TRBV4-2 with TRBJ2-3; D is unresolved. As DNA, the CDR3 is TGTGCCAGCAGCCAAGATGGGTCAAGCGCAGATACGCAGTATTTT. Its translation is CASSQDGSSADTQYF.